This TCR beta chain was captured in a study of lymphopenia after photon versus proton radiotherapy (dated by TCRdb to about 2019). The study in broad terms: Photon and proton radiation therapy were compared by the study for their immunological effects in patients with gastrointestinal tumors who developed high-grade lymphopenia. The 20 or so patients in the cohort had gastrointestinal tumors, were treated with either photon or proton therapy, and subsequently developed lymphopenia. The goal of the study was to describe how the two radiation modalities differ in their effects on the immune system.

General conclusions and limits of the study: The survival association was examined only in patients who died, and the authors described better survival with proton therapy as a possibility, not as a demonstrated result. During treatment, patients who received photon therapy lost naive T cells and TCR diversity and gained effector/memory populations, whereas patients who received proton therapy remained relatively stable. After the lymphocyte count nadir, repertoires from photon-treated patients showed oligoclonal expansion, particularly of CD8+ Temra cells, and this expansion drove the decline in diversity. Across the cohort, an inverse correlation was found between a larger post-nadir drop in TCR diversity and overall survival time among patients who died.

In regard to this clone: The antigen this receptor binds is unknown. Base qualities are not at hand, and no much larger clone is one base apart.

Its CDR3 holds 15 amino acids, cysteine through phenylalanine. Just CDR3 DNA is preserved here, 45 bases in frame from base 1. As encoded in the germline V gene, CDR1 is SNHLY while CDR2 is FYNNEI. Deletion took 3 bases off V and 3 bases off J, with a span of 14 bases between the germline ends. Receptors were amplified or captured by the immunoSEQ multiplex PCR assay. T cell repertoires were profiled by deep sequencing of rearranged TCR beta loci, alongside multiparametric flow cytometry. TCRdb's version of the immuneACCESS table is confined to in-frame rearrangements and falls short of the full clone set. An unresolved V gene accounts for under half of the shortfall where checked; the remainder is of unknown origin. The sample records 67,000 or so clones, around 86% of which are singletons. Less than 14% of the sample comes from the top ten.

The specimen was peripheral blood, collected from a patient treated with proton-based radiotherapy. This clonotype was sampled from a man aged 80 or over with esophageal cancer. The V and J genes are TRBV2 and TRBJ2-5; the D gene assignment is ambiguous. CDR3 loop: CASSELDLAKETQYF. In nucleotides, the sequence is TGTGCCAGCAGTGAGCTAGACCTGGCCAAAGAGACCCAGTACTTC.